The 32 T cell receptor beta chains below come from one sample, sequenced in a study of blood T cell repertoires in COVID-19. TCRdb's table, derived via immunoSEQ multiplex PCR, lists solely in-frame clones and lacks some. The repertoire includes approximately 330,000 clones, 85% to 90% of them detected once, and 0.95% to 1.3% sits in the top ten. Material for sequencing was peripheral blood. The receptor source for this set is a woman aged 35 to 49 with COVID-19, enrolled during active disease.

This CDR3 is CASRNWGGTGELFF. The CDR3 region has the DNA TGTGCCAGCAGAAATTGGGGGGGCACCGGGGAGCTGTTTTTT. This rearrangement joins TRBV25-1 to TRBJ2-2; 7 bases fit TRBD2. Germline V lookup: CDR1 MGHDK, CDR2 SYGVNS. Unmatched junction bases numbered 5, after V lost 6 bases and J lost 4 bases. CDR3 size: 14 residues.

This clone was seen only a few times. The V call is TRBV5-1, the J call TRBJ2-7; TRBD2 might be the D (5 bases). Trimming shortened V by 5 bases and J by 0 bases, and 9 bases separated the two germline ends. Germline CDR1 is SGHRS and CDR2 is YFSETQ. This CDR3 is 13 amino acids long. The CDR3 is CASRLGSSYEQYF. The CDR3 nucleotides read TGCGCCAGCAGGCTGGGGAGCTCCTACGAGCAGTACTTC.

The chain carries TRBV20-1 and TRBJ2-7; 7 nucleotides line up with TRBD1. Germline V gene sequence: CDR1 DFQATT, CDR2 SNEGSKA (reference sequence). This CDR3 contains 16 residues. Losses at the gene ends were 3 bases for V and 0 bases for J; bases not matched to a gene: 11. This CDR3 is CSASGATGVSSYEQYF. The DNA of the CDR3 is TGCAGTGCTAGTGGGGCTACAGGGGTGAGCTCCTACGAGCAGTACTTC.

The chain combines TRBV11-2 with TRBJ1-5, with D possibly being TRBD1 (5 bases). The CDR3 spans 13 residues. Germline values: CDR1 SGHAT, CDR2 FQNNGV. V lost 3 bases to trimming and J lost 5 bases, with 8 bases between them. DNA of the CDR3: TGTGCCAGCAGCTTGAGCAGGGATCAGCCCCAGCATTTT. It translates to CASSLSRDQPQHF.

The V call is TRBV3-1 (or the pseudogene TRBV3-2), the J call TRBJ2-7, with a possible D match to TRBD1 (5 bases). V was pared by 1 base and J by 3 bases, with 16 bases between. The germline V gene has CDR1 LGHDT and CDR2 YNNKEL (reference sequence). The CDR3 covers 16 residues. CDR3 nucleotides: TGTGCCAGCAGCCAAGGGGTGGGGCCTTCCCTCTACGAGCAGTACTTC. It is translated as CASSQGVGPSLYEQYF.

The V gene is TRBV11-3, the J gene TRBJ1-1; 7 bases are a match to TRBD1. This CDR3 spans 13 amino acids. CDR1 and CDR2 (germline): SGHNT, YENEEA. Trimming removed 3 bases from V and 3 bases from J; junction bases left unmatched: 1. CDR3 loop: CASSFQGDTEAFF. The CDR3 nucleotides read TGTGCCAGCAGCTTTCAGGGGGACACTGAAGCTTTCTTT.

The J gene is TRBJ1-1, the V gene TRBV15, with D unresolved. Trimming removed 4 bases at V and 0 bases at J, with 6 bases between. Germline V gene data show CDR1 as LNHNV and CDR2 as YYDKDF (reference sequence). The CDR3 extends over 13 amino acids. The CDR3 DNA is TGTGCCACCAGCATACAGATGAACACTGAAGCTTTCTTT. Translated: CATSIQMNTEAFF.

J is TRBJ2-1 and V is TRBV24-1; the match to TRBD2 covers 10 bases. Germline V CDR1 and CDR2: KGHDR, SFDVKD. The CDR3 has 16 amino acids. J was trimmed by 6 bases and V by 3 bases; bases with no gene match: 7. CDR3 loop: CATSDPIAGGPNEQFF. CDR3 DNA: TGTGCCACCAGTGATCCCATAGCGGGGGGCCCCAATGAGCAGTTCTTC.

This chain uses TRBV15 with TRBJ1-5, with 8 positions matching TRBD1. Trimming at V came to 1 base and at J to 5 bases, leaving 7 bases not matched to a gene. This CDR3 is 16 amino acids long. Germline V gives CDR1 LNHNV, CDR2 YYDKDF (reference sequence). The CDR3 DNA sequence: TGTGCCACCAGCAGAGCCACCGGGACAGGTTATCAGCCCCAGCATTTT. As protein: CATSRATGTGYQPQHF.

The genes are TRBV5-1 and TRBJ2-1, with TRBD2 matching 8 bases. With 5 bases clipped from V and 2 bases from J, the junction kept 6 bases outside the gene matches. The germline gives CDR1 SGHRS, CDR2 YFSETQ. CDR3 length: 15 residues. CDR3 bases: TGCGCCAGCAGTCCAAGCGGGAGTACCTACAATGAGCAGTTCTTC. This sequence encodes CASSPSGSTYNEQFF.

This rearrangement joins TRBV7-8 to TRBJ2-7, with D perhaps TRBD2 (5 bases). Trimming took off 2 bases at V and 0 bases at J, with 11 bases between the two ends. The CDR3 sequence is 15 residues long. The germline CDR1 and CDR2 sequences are SGHVS and FQNEAQ. The CDR3 DNA sequence: TGTGCCAGCAGCTTATCCCGACTACACTCCTACGAGCAGTACTTC. This codes for CASSLSRLHSYEQYF.

For the CDR3, the DNA is TGCAGCGCCATACAGGGGGGCTACGAGCAGTACTTC. This encodes CSAIQGGYEQYF. This rearrangement joins TRBV29-1 to TRBJ2-7; TRBD1 agrees at 8 bases. Germline V gene data show CDR1 as SQVTM and CDR2 as ANQGSEA. The V and J ends lost 7 bases and 3 bases, in that order; junction bases with no gene match: 5. The CDR3 loop spans 12 amino acids.

This clone came up once. The gene calls are TRBV19 and TRBJ1-5, with TRBD1 matching 11 bases. After removal of 4 bases from V and 7 bases from J, the junction contained 6 bases not matched to a gene. The CDR3 loop spans 15 amino acids. Germline V gene sequence: CDR1 LNHDA, CDR2 SQIVND (reference sequence). CDR3 nucleotides: TGTGCCAGTAGTACCGGGACAGGGGGGCGGCAGCCCCAGCATTTT. Its protein product is CASSTGTGGRQPQHF.

The chain couples TRBV29-1 to TRBJ2-7; TRBD1 might be the D (6 bases). Germline CDR1 is SQVTM and CDR2 is ANQGSEA. This CDR3 is 11 amino acids long. Trimming removed 6 bases at V and 6 bases at J, with 12 bases between. The CDR3 DNA reads TGCAGCGTATACAGGGCGGCCGAGCAGTACTTC. This gives the protein CSVYRAAEQYF.

The V and J genes are TRBV30 and TRBJ2-7; 8 bases are a match to TRBD2. Germline loops: CDR1 GTSNPN, CDR2 SVGIG (reference sequence). The CDR3 length is 15 residues. Trimming removed 2 bases from V and 5 bases from J; junction bases left unmatched: 11. As DNA, the CDR3 is TGTGCCTGGAGTCTGCGGGGGGCTTTTACCGACGAGCAGTACTTC. This encodes CAWSLRGAFTDEQYF.

The chain uses TRBV6-1 and TRBJ1-1, with D perhaps matching TRBD1 (5 bases). Germline CDR1 reads MNHNS; CDR2 reads SASEGT. V lost 3 bases and J 5 bases, leaving 10 bases between the germline ends. This CDR3 region has 13 residues. In nucleotides, the CDR3 is TGTGCCAGCAGTGAGGGACGGGGGACTGAAGCTTTCTTT. Its protein product is CASSEGRGTEAFF.

The chain combines TRBV21-1 with TRBJ2-2; the table's D call, TRBD2, was not checked against the DNA. TRBV21-1 is a listed pseudogene. The CDR3 length is 17 residues. The CDR3 region is CASGPTLPGTNTGELFF. CDR3 DNA sequence: TGTGCCAGCGGCCCCACACTGCCGGGGACGAACACCGGGGAGCTGTTTTTT.

With regard to this clone: At one boundary the junction diverges from the germline segment, which might be a read error. The V call is TRBV3-1 (or the pseudogene TRBV3-2), the J call TRBJ2-1, with TRBD2 matching 11 bases. Germline V gene data show CDR1 as LGHDT and CDR2 as YNNKEL (reference sequence). The CDR3 extends over 16 amino acids. CDR3 nucleotides: TGTGCCAGCAGCCACCTAGCGGGAGGCTCCCACAATGAGCAGTTCTTC. It translates to CASSHLAGGSHNEQFF.

The chain uses TRBV6-5 and TRBJ2-3, with a possible D match to TRBD1 (5 bases). CDR1 MNHEY and CDR2 SVGAGI come from the germline V gene. Trimming took off 8 bases at V and 2 bases at J, with 14 bases between the two ends. The length of the CDR3 is 14 residues. DNA of the CDR3: TGTGCCAGCCGCCAGGGCCCGCACACAGATACGCAGTATTTT. Its translation is CASRQGPHTDTQYF.

Here the CDR3 reads CASSPGRESNQPQHF. The CDR3 nucleotides are TGTGCCAGCAGCCCGGGACGGGAGAGCAATCAGCCCCAGCATTTT. The chain combines TRBV6-5 with TRBJ1-5; tentatively, D is TRBD1 (5 bases). V shed 6 bases and J shed 1 base, with 13 bases lying between them. Germline assignment: CDR1 MNHEY and CDR2 SVGAGI. The CDR3 spans 15 residues.

As DNA, the CDR3 is TGTGCCAGCACCTTCCGGGGGACTGAAGCTTTCTTT. It specifies CASTFRGTEAFF. The chain is built from TRBV12-3 or TRBV12-4 and TRBJ1-1, with D perhaps matching TRBD1 (5 bases). This CDR3 has 12 residues. Trimming shortened V by 7 bases and J by 5 bases, and 11 bases separated the two germline ends.

The chain is built from TRBV11-2 and TRBJ1-4; TRBD1 aligns across 7 bases. The germline CDR1 and CDR2 sequences are SGHAT and FQNNGV. Unmatched junction bases numbered 8, after V lost 2 bases and J lost 8 bases. The CDR3 sequence is 15 residues long. The CDR3 loop reads CASSLFFGTEEKLFF. CDR3 sequence (DNA): TGTGCCAGCAGCTTATTTTTCGGGACAGAGGAAAAACTGTTTTTT.

DNA for the CDR3: TGTGCCAGCAGAGTTAGACAGGGGGCGGCCTACGAGCAGTACTTC. Translated: CASRVRQGAAYEQYF. The chain uses TRBV2 and TRBJ2-7; 10 bases map to TRBD1. CDR1 SNHLY and CDR2 FYNNEI come from the germline V gene. The V and J ends lost 6 bases and 2 bases, in that order; junction bases with no gene match: 7. CDR3 length: 15 residues.

The rearrangement links TRBV5-1 to TRBJ2-3; D is perhaps TRBD2 (5 bases). Germline CDR1 reads SGHRS; CDR2 reads YFSETQ. This CDR3 contains 14 residues. V dropped 3 bases and J dropped 4 bases, with 12 bases sitting between them. This chain's CDR3 is CASSSDSFSDTQYF. The CDR3 DNA reads TGCGCCAGCAGCTCGGACTCATTCTCAGATACGCAGTATTTT.

J is TRBJ1-3 and V is TRBV2, with 7 bases that match TRBD1. V shed 6 bases, J shed 0 bases, and the junction held 17 bases outside the gene matches. Germline V gene data show CDR1 as SNHLY and CDR2 as FYNNEI. The CDR3 totals 19 residues. The CDR3: CASSQRGHPSPLSGNTIYF. The CDR3 nucleotides read TGTGCCAGCAGCCAAAGGGGGCACCCTAGCCCTCTCTCTGGAAACACCATATATTTT. Variable domain in full (rest from reference TRBV2 and TRBJ1-3): EPEVTQTPSHQVTQMGQEVILRCVPISNHLYFYWYRQILGQKVEFLVSFYNNEISEKSEIFDDQFSVERPDGSNFTLKIRSTKLEDSAMYFCASSQRGHPSPLSGNTIYFGEGSWLTVV.

This clone has only one observation. One junction end disagrees with the germline gene, perhaps due to a read error. This chain joins TRBV28 and TRBJ2-4; 9 bases are shared with TRBD1. The CDR3 sequence is 13 residues long. Per germline, CDR1 MDHEN and CDR2 SYDVKM. CDR3 sequence (DNA): TGTGCCAGCAGTAACCCTCCGGACAGGGGAAGGGGCTTC. Translation gives CASSNPPDRGRGF.

V usage is TRBV9 and J usage is TRBJ2-1; 15 nucleotides match TRBD2. The CDR3 covers 15 residues. Germline assignment: CDR1 SGDLS and CDR2 YYNGEE. V trimming: 3 bases; J trimming: 8 bases; junction bases outside the gene matches: 3. The CDR3 region has the DNA TGTGCCAGCAGCGAGGGACTAGCGGGAGGCTATGAGCAGTTCTTC. Protein sequence: CASSEGLAGGYEQFF.

CDR3 DNA: TGTGCCAGCAGCCCGAGACTGTTCCCAGCGGGAGGCCCGGGTGAGCAGTTCTTC. Amino acid sequence: CASSPRLFPAGGPGEQFF. The chain couples TRBV3-1 (or the pseudogene TRBV3-2) to TRBJ2-1; 9 bases line up with TRBD2. The germline gives CDR1 LGHDT, CDR2 YNNKEL (reference sequence). Trimming at V came to 4 bases and at J to 9 bases, leaving 19 bases not matched to a gene. The CDR3 extends over 18 amino acids.

This clone is a singleton in its sample. J is TRBJ2-5 and V is TRBV7-9; D might be TRBD2 (6 bases). The V gene lost 7 bases and the J gene lost 2 bases, with 20 bases spanning the gap. In germline, CDR1 is SEHNR, CDR2 FQNEAQ (reference sequence). The CDR3 is 16 amino acids. CDR3 bases: TGTGCCAGCACTTACGAGTTGGGGAGGCTTCAAGAGACCCAGTACTTC. It codes for CASTYELGRLQETQYF. Filled out from reference TRBV7-9 and TRBJ2-5, the complete variable domain reads DTGVSQNPRHKITKRGQNVTFRCDPISEHNRLYWYRQTLGQGPEFLTYFQNEAQLEKSRLLSDRFSAERPKGSFSTLEIQRTEQGDSAMYLCASTYELGRLQETQYFGPGTRLLVL.

The chain links TRBV29-1 to TRBJ1-2; TRBD1 matches 7 bases. This CDR3 contains 14 residues. The germline V gene encodes CDR1 SQVTM and CDR2 ANQGSEA. Trimming at V came to 4 bases and at J to 7 bases, leaving 12 bases not matched to a gene. In DNA, the CDR3 is TGCAGCGTTGTTGTTGACAGGGCCTATCGTGGCTACACCTTC. Protein sequence: CSVVVDRAYRGYTF. Full variable domain (remainder filled in from reference TRBV29-1 and TRBJ1-2): SAVISQKPSRDICQRGTSLTIQCQVDSQVTMMFWYRQQPGQSLTLIATANQGSEATYESGFVIDKFPISRPNLTFSTLTVSNMSPEDSSIYLCSVVVDRAYRGYTFGSGTRLTVV.

V usage is TRBV5-1 and J usage is TRBJ2-2, with 11 nucleotides matching TRBD1. J lost 2 bases, V lost 4 bases, and 16 bases had no gene match. The CDR3 spans 20 residues. Per germline, CDR1 SGHRS and CDR2 YFSETQ. The CDR3 DNA reads as TGCGCCAGCAGCCCGAGAGACCGGGACAGGGGGAACCTTAACACCGGGGAGCTGTTTTTT. Translated, it gives CASSPRDRDRGNLNTGELFF.

The V call is TRBV7-2, the J call TRBJ2-3; 14 bases are a match to TRBD2. Germline values: CDR1 SGHTA, CDR2 FQGNSA. The CDR3 length is 17 residues. V trimming: 0 bases; J trimming: 3 bases; junction bases outside the gene matches: 2. The CDR3 bases are TGTGCCAGCAGCTTAGCGGGACTAGCGGGAGTAACAGATACGCAGTATTTT. Translating gives CASSLAGLAGVTDTQYF.